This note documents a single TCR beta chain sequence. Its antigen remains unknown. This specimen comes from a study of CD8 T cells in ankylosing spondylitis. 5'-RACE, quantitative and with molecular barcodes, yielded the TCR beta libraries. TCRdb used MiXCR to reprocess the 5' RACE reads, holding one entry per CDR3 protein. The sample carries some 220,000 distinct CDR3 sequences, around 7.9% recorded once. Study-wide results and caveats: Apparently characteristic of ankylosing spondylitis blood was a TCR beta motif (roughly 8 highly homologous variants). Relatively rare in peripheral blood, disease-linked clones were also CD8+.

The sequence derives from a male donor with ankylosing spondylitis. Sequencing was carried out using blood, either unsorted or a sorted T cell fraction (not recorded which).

CDR3 nucleotide sequence: TGTGCCAGCAGCTCAGCTCGGACCGGGACTAGCGGCCACGCGAGGGTTAACATTCAGTACTTC. Encoded protein: CASSSARTGTSGHARVNIQYF. The chain couples TRBV7-1 to TRBJ2-4; 11 positions match TRBD2. TRBV7-1 is noted as an ORF with a role that remains uncertain. The CDR3 spans 21 residues. Losses at the gene ends were 0 bases for V and 7 bases for J; bases not matched to a gene: 20.